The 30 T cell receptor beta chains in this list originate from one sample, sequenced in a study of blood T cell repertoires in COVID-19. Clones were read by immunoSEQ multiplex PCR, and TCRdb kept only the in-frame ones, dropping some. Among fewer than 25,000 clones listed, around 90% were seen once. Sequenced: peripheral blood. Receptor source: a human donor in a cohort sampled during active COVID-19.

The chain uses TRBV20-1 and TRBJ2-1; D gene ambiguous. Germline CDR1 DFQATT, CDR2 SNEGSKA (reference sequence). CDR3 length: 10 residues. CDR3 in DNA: TGCAGCCTAACCGAGATCCAGCAGTTCTTC. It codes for CSLTEIQQFF.

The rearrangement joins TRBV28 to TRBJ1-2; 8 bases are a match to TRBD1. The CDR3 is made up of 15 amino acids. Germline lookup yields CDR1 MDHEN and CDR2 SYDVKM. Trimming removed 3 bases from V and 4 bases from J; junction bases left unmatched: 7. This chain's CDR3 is CASSFSRGPVYGYTF. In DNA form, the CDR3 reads TGTGCCAGCAGTTTTAGCAGGGGGCCTGTCTATGGCTACACCTTC.

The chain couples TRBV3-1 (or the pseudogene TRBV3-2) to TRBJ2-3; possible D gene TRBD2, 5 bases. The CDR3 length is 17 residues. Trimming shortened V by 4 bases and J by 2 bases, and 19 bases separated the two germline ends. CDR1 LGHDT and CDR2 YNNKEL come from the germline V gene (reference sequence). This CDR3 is CASSPYGEPPTTDTQYF. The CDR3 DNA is TGTGCCAGCAGCCCCTATGGGGAGCCACCTACCACAGATACGCAGTATTTT.

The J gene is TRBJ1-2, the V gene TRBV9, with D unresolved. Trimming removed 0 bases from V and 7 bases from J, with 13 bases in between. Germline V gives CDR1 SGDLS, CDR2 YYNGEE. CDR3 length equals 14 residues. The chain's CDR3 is CASSVAQTRSGYTF. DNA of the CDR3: TGTGCCAGCAGCGTAGCTCAAACCAGGTCTGGCTACACCTTC.

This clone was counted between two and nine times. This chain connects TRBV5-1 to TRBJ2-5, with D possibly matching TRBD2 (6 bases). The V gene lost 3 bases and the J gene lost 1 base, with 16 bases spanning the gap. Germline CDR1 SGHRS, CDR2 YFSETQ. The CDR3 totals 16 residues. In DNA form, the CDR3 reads TGCGCCAGCAGCTGGGGCGGGGATAACTTCCAAGAGACCCAGTACTTC. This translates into CASSWGGDNFQETQYF.

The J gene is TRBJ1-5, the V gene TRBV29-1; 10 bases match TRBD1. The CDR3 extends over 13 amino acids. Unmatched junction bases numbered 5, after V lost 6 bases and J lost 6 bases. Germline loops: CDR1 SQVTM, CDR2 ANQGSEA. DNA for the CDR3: TGCAGCGTGACAGGGGGCCAGGGTCAGCCCCAGCATTTT. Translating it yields CSVTGGQGQPQHF.

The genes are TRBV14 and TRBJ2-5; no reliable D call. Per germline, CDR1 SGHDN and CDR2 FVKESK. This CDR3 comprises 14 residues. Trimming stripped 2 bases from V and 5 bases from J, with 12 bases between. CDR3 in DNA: TGTGCCAGCAGCCAATTTGGCCTCCAGGAGACCCAGTACTTC. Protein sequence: CASSQFGLQETQYF. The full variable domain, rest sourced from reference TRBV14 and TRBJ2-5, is EAGVTQFPSHSVIEKGQTVTLRCDPISGHDNLYWYRRVMGKEIKFLLHFVKESKQDESGMPNNRFLAERTGGTYSTLKVQPAELEDSGVYFCASSQFGLQETQYFGPGTRLLVL.

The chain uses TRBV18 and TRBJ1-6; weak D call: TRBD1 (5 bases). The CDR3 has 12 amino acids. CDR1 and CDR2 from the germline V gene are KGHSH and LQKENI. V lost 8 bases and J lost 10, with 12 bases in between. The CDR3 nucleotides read TGTGCCAGCCGGGCGGGGACCTCACCCCTCCACTTT. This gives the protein CASRAGTSPLHF.

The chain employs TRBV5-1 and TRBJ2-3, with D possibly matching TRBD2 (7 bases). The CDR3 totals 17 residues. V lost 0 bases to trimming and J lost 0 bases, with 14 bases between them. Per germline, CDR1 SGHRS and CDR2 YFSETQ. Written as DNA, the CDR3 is TGCGCCAGCAGCTTGGCCCGTGGGGGGGCAAGCACAGATACGCAGTATTTT. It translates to CASSLARGGASTDTQYF.

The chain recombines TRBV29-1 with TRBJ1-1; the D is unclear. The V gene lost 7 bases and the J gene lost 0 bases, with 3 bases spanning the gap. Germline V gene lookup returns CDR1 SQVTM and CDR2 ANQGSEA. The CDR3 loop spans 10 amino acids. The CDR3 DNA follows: TGCAGCGCCATGAACACTGAAGCTTTCTTT. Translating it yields CSAMNTEAFF.

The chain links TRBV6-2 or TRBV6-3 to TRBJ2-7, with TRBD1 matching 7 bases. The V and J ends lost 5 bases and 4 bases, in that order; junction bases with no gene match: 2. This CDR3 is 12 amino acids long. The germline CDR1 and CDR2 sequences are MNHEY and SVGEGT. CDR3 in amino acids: CASSQQGYEQYF. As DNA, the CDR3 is TGTGCCAGCAGTCAACAGGGGTACGAGCAGTACTTC.

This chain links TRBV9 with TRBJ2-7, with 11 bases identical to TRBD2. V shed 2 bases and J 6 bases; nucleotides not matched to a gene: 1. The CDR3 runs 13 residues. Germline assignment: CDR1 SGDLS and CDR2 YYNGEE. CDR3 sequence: CASSVLAGGEQYF. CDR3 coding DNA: TGTGCCAGCAGCGTGCTAGCGGGAGGCGAGCAGTACTTC.

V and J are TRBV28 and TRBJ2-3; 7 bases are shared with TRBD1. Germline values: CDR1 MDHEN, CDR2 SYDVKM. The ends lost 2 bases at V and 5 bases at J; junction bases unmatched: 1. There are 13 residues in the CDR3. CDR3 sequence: CASSLRQGDTQYF. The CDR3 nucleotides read TGTGCCAGCAGTTTAAGACAGGGAGATACGCAGTATTTT.

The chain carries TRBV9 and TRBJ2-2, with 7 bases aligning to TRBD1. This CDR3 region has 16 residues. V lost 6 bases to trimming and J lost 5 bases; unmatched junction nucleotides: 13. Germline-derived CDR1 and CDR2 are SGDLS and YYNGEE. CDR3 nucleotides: TGTGCCAGCACTTCCCCGGGACAGATAGGAACCGGGGAGCTGTTTTTT. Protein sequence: CASTSPGQIGTGELFF.

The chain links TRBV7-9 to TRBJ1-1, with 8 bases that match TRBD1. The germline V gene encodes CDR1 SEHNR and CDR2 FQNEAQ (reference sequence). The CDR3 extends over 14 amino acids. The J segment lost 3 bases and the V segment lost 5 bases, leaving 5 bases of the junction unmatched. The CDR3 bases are TGTGCCAGCAGCGTGGGACAGGAGGACACTGAAGCTTTCTTT. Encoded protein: CASSVGQEDTEAFF.

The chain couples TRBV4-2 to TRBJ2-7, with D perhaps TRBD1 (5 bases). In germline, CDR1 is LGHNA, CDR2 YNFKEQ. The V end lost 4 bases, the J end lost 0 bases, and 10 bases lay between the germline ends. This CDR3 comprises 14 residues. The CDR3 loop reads CASSPTGSSYEQYF. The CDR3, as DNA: TGTGCCAGCAGCCCCACAGGTTCCTCCTACGAGCAGTACTTC.

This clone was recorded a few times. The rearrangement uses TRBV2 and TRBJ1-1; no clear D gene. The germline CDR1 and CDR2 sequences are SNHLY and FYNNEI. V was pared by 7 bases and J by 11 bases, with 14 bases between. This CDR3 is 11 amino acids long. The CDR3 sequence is CASIGGLSAFF. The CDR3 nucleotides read TGTGCCAGCATTGGAGGGCTGAGCGCTTTCTTT.

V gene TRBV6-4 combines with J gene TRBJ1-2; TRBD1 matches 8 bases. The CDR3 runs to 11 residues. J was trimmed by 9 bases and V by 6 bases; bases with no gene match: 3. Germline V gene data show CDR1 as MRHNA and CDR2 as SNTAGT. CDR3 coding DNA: TGTGCCAGCAGGGACAGGGAGCGCTACACCTTC. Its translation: CASRDRERYTF.

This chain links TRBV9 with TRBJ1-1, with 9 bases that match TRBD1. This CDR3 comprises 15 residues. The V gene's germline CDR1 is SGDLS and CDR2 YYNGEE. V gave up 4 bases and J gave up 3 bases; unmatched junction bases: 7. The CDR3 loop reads CASSFTQGADTEAFF. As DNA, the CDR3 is TGTGCCAGCAGCTTCACACAGGGGGCGGACACTGAAGCTTTCTTT.

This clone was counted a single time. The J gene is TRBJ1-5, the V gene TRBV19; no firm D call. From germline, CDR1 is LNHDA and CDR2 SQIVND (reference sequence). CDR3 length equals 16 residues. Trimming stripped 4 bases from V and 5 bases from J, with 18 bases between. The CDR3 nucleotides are TGTGCCAGTAGTACTTCATCCGGGAGCAGATATCAGCCCCAGCATTTT. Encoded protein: CASSTSSGSRYQPQHF.

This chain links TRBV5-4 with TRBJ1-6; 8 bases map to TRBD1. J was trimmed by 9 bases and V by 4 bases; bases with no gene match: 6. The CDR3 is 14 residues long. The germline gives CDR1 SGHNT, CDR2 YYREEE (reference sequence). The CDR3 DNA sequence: TGTGCCAGCAGCCCACAGACAGGGGCTTCACCCCTCCACTTT. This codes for CASSPQTGASPLHF. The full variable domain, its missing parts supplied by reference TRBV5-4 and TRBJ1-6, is ETGVTQSPTHLIKTRGQQVTLRCSSQSGHNTVSWYQQALGQGPQFIFQYYREEENGRGNFPPRFSGLQFPNYSSELNVNALELDDSALYLCASSPQTGASPLHFGNGTRLTVT.

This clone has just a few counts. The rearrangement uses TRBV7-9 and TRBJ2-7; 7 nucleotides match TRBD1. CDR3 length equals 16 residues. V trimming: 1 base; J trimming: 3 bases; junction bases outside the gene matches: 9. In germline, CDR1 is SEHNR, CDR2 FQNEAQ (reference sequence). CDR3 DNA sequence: TGTGCCAGCAGCTTAGGCTGGACAGGAGCTGACTACGAGCAGTACTTC. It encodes CASSLGWTGADYEQYF.

CDR3 coding DNA: TGTGCCAGCAGGCGGGGGAGCGGGAGCTCCTACGAGCAGTACTTC. Protein: CASRRGSGSSYEQYF. This chain connects TRBV7-2 to TRBJ2-7, with 8 bases aligning to TRBD2. V shed 6 bases and J 0 bases; nucleotides not matched to a gene: 7. This CDR3 region has 15 residues. Germline CDR1 is SGHTA and CDR2 is FQGNSA.

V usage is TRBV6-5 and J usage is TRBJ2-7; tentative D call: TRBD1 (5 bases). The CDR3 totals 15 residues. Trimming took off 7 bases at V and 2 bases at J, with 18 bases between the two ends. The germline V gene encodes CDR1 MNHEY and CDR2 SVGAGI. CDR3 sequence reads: CASIKGEWGTYEQYF. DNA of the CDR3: TGTGCCAGCATCAAAGGGGAATGGGGCACCTACGAGCAGTACTTC.

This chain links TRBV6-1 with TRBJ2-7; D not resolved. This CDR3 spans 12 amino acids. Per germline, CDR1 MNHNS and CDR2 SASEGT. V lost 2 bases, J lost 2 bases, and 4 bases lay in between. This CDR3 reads CASSESTYEQYF. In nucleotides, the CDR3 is TGTGCCAGCAGTGAAAGCACCTACGAGCAGTACTTC.

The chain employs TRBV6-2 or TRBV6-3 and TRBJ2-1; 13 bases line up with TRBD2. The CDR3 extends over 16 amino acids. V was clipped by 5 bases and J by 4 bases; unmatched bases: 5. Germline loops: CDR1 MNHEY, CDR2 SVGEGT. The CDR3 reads CASSPRLAGGYNEQFF. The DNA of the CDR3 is TGTGCCAGCAGTCCACGACTAGCGGGGGGATACAATGAGCAGTTCTTC.

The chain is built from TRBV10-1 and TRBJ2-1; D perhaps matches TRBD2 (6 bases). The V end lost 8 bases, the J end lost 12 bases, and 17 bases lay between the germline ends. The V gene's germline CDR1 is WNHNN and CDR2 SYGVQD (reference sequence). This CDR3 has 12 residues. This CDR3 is CASPGEAGGQFF. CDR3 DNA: TGCGCCAGCCCTGGGGAGGCCGGGGGGCAGTTCTTC.

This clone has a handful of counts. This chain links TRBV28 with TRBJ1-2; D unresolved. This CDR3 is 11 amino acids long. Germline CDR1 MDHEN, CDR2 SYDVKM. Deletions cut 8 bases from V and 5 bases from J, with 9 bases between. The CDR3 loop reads CASASHYGYTF. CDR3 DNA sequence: TGTGCCAGCGCGAGTCATTATGGCTACACCTTC.

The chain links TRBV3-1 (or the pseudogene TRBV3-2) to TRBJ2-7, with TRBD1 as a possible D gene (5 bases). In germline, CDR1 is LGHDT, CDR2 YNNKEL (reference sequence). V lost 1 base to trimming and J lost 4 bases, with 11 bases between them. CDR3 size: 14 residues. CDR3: CASSQAIQGYEQYF. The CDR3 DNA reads TGTGCCAGCAGCCAAGCTATCCAGGGTTACGAGCAGTACTTC.

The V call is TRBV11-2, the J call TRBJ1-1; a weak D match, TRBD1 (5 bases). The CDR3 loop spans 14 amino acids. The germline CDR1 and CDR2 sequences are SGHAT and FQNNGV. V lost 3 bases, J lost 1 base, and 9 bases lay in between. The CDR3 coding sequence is TGTGCCAGCAGCTTCGGGGGAGGGAACACTGAAGCTTTCTTT. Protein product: CASSFGGGNTEAFF.